This TCR beta chain was profiled in a study of cytomegalovirus exposure and HLA in healthy donors (dated by TCRdb to 2017 to 2019). Describing the broader study: According to an earlier analysis of 550 to 700 of the donors, about 179 million T cells yielded 117 million unique TCR beta sequences and 250 to 350 Gb of sequence data. Several DR-DQ haplotypes were handled as single units for association and clustering, since linkage in the cohort was strong. Class I and class II HLA loci were covered by the typing at four-digit resolution. To predict cytomegalovirus infection status, the study combined high-throughput TCR immunosequencing, statistical association of individual TCRs with disease status, and machine learning. In a later analysis, previously published TCR beta repertoires from several hundred donors were re-analyzed and high-resolution HLA genotyping was added so that TCR occurrence patterns could be studied. In a later genetic analysis, genome-wide SNP genotypes for about three fifths of the roughly 670 donors were used, and that subset was treated as a discovery cohort. In addition to the first cohort of 666 subjects, a separate validation cohort of over 90 different subjects was used. An early release that covered about 640 HLA-typed donors contained approximately 320 gigabases of sequencing data and around 85 million unique TCR sequences. Donor age, sex, ethnicity and CMV serostatus were compiled together with the repertoire data. To decide whether each TCR beta V gene segment behaved as functional or pseudogenic, an earlier analysis of some 600 of the donors relied on high-throughput TCR beta sequencing. Rather than drawing on any new phenotypic data, the later analysis identified candidate immune exposures from TCR beta sequences and the way those sequences occurred across donors. The number of typed donors differed by locus: about 620-640 for A, B, C, DRB1 and DQB1; about 520 for DQA1; 606 for DPA1; and some 450 for DPB1. The study used immunosequencing to profile the T cell repertoires of approximately 650 subjects and linked those repertoires to cytomegalovirus serostatus. Among under 450 genotyped donors of the cohort, an average of about 240,000 unique TCR beta nucleotide sequences were sequenced per donor, around 20% of them non-productive. Of the 350 to 450 genotyped donors, 65% to 90% were placed in the genetic ancestry cluster associated with self-reported Caucasian donors. The aim of the study was to test whether cataloging public T cell receptors could identify signatures of past pathogen exposure. All discovery cohort repertoires had been generated on a single sequencing platform. What the work shows at the level of the full study, not this receptor alone: Immune exposure information for the cohort was limited to CMV serostatus. In an earlier analysis of more than 500 of the donors, most TCR beta V segments appeared in productive rearrangements about 87% or about 30% of the time, broadly matching IMGT annotations. Three of the identified cytomegalovirus-associated TCR beta chains were confirmed in vitro to be specific for cytomegalovirus antigens. In a later analysis, the rate of TCR association differed among HLA loci, with DRB1 alleles having the most associated TCRs and HLA-C alleles having the fewest. An association between a missense DCLRE1C variant and V-gene and J-gene trimming of TCR beta chains was found in a later genetic analysis and replicated in an independent cohort. Several of the top co-occurrence clusters appeared to be linked to parvovirus B19, influenza, CMV and Epstein-Barr virus, according to a later analysis. Strong co-occurrence of HLA alleles, especially DR and DQ, made assigning TCR associations to individual alleles difficult. In a later analysis, HLA-associated TCR beta chains showed more clonal expansion and lower generation probabilities than non-associated chains that were equally common. Cytomegalovirus status was reported to be diagnosed by the classifier with high specificity and sensitivity in both the original and validation cohorts. Because HLA typing was unavailable for some donors at each locus, only the typed subset was used in association tests. Most CMV-associated TCR beta chains appeared to be HLA-restricted in a later analysis, and the HLA associations seemed to be driven largely by CMV exposure. According to a later genetic analysis, donors in an Asian-associated ancestry cluster had fewer N-insertions in productive TCRs than the approximately 630-donor mean. Correlated functional status among segregating V segments might be attributable to linkage disequilibrium, but an unknown experimental factor could not be ruled out. The earlier analysis of approximately 540 of the donors excluded some 16 rarely observed V segments, including chromosome 9 orphons, because counts were too low. A total of fewer than 200 TCR beta chains were listed by the study as associated with cytomegalovirus. According to the authors, the approach could potentially be generalized to other disease states and immunological phenotypes. A further reported finding was that TCR beta sequences accurately predicted the HLA-A and HLA-B alleles for most subjects in the first cohort. The sequencing pipeline was judged likely to have produced a cluster of highly shared sequence variants as a technical artifact. Specific HLA alleles were associated with 18,000 or so TCR beta sequences at a false discovery rate of 0.05 in a later analysis. While some public TCRs were present in many individuals, most TCR sequences turned up only very rarely across donors. Only TCR beta chains were sequenced in this cohort, and the absence of alpha or paired-chain data limited detectable features. Roughly uniform sequencing depth across donors was assumed in presence/absence analyses, although this assumption may not hold. Because the 87-base-pair reads could not distinguish some IMGT-functional V segments, including TRBV6-2 and TRBV6-3, those segments were excluded.

The cohort comprised 550 to 700 healthy bone marrow donors. Cohort members were all nominally healthy when sampled, although unrecorded immune exposures were likely present. The donor tested CMV seronegative, placing the donor among the 350 to 400 seronegative members of the cohort. A peripheral blood sample was collected from each donor, and TCR beta sequencing was performed on peripheral blood mononuclear cells. Genomic DNA was extracted from the blood cell samples with the Qiagen DNeasy Blood Extraction Kit. The CDR3 starts with the cysteine, ends with the phenylalanine, and has 15 residues. Only the CDR3 DNA is retained, 45 bases long and in frame from the first base. The V and J ends are trimmed by 7 bases and 0 bases, leaving 14 bases between them. The germline V gene encodes CDR1 SGHTS and CDR2 YDEGEE. Notes on this clone: The specificity of this receptor is unknown. No much larger clone is present one base from it, and per-base qualities are unavailable.

Library preparation used the immunoSEQ multiplex PCR assay. For the multiplex PCR, a mixture combining 60 forward primers for TCR Vbeta segments and 13 reverse primers for TCR Jbeta segments was used. The CDR3 region of rearranged TCR beta genes was amplified from genomic DNA with a multiplex PCR assay. The amplified TCR beta libraries were sequenced on the Illumina HiSeq System as 87-base-pair reads. From the authors' description of their analysis: A later analysis counted 65 million to 90 million unique TCR beta chains across the 690 or so repertoires, and 9.5 million to 11 million of these chains were shared by at least two donors. Raw reads were error-corrected and collapsed into unique sequences with a nearest-neighbor algorithm that merged closely related sequences to remove PCR and sequencing errors. V, D and J gene segments were assigned by aligning CDR3 sequences to IMGT reference sequences. For a sequence to be retained, a match of at least six nucleotides to both a V gene segment and a J gene segment was required. A rearrangement counted as productive if the CDR3 had no stop codons and remained in frame with V and J, and every other rearrangement counted as non-productive. CDR3 was defined by IMGT convention, running from the second conserved V-encoded cysteine to the conserved J-encoded phenylalanine. Sequences without an unambiguous match to a single V gene segment were excluded from the earlier analysis of 450 to 750 of the donors. An earlier analysis of approximately 590 of the donors called V segments functional above 56.7% productive rearrangements and segregating when the between-donor standard deviation exceeded 5%. A statistical classification framework was built for diagnosing cytomegalovirus status from the catalog of TCR beta chain sequences. A later analysis assigned V and J genes by comparing TCR nucleotide sequences with IMGT/GENE-DB human TR gene sequences. The TCRdist pipeline was used in a later analysis to assign CDR3 sequences and most-parsimonious VDJ recombination scenarios. In a later analysis, each TCR beta chain was defined by its CDR3 amino acid sequence together with its V-gene family, and reads without a unique V-gene family were excluded. In a later analysis, 450 to 600 highly shared, low-generation-probability nucleotide sequences were removed to address suspected cross-contamination and a sequencing artifact. In a later analysis, a clonal expansion index was calculated for each public chain from normalized within-repertoire ranks of inferred template counts. In a later analysis, generation probabilities were computed using a VDJ recombination model fitted to out-of-frame rearrangements, and the results were checked against IGoR. In a later analysis, hypergeometric tests were used to score TCR-TCR, TCR-HLA and TCR-CMV co-occurrence, with a repertoire-size bias correction applied to TCR pairs. In a later analysis, false discovery rates were estimated by permuting HLA or CMV assignments 20 times. In a later analysis, co-occurring TCRs were grouped using DBSCAN, and TCRdist sequence similarity was added for clustering within HLA-allele-positive subsets. Repertoires with fewer than 30,000 or more than 120,000 public chains, plus five repertoires with anomalous nucleotide sharing, were excluded from co-occurrence clustering. Entries here come from immuneACCESS through TCRdb and include only in-frame sequences with V and J called. Some clones fail to appear in such tables; in the studies checked, an unresolved V gene covers under half of the shortfall, and the cause of the remainder is unknown. The DNA was the basis for D and trimming; V, J and clone size are from that table. The sample table records around 130,000 clones; about 86% of these occur just once. The top ten clonotypes cover 0.6% to 0.7% of the sample.

The rearranged segments are TRBV5-8 and TRBJ1-5; no D gene can be assigned with confidence. The TCR originated in a man aged 18 to 35 in good health and CMV-seronegative. The source material was PBMCs. The CDR3 protein sequence reads: CASWRRLDSNQPQHF. The sequenced DNA is TGTGCCAGCTGGAGGCGGTTGGATAGCAATCAGCCCCAGCATTTT.